One and the same sample provided the 16 T cell receptor beta chains below, sequenced in a study of T cells after posttransplantation cyclophosphamide. Control samples came 1 year after myeloablative marrow transplants with methotrexate plus calcineurin inhibitor. The repertoire was sequenced with immunoSEQ multiplex PCR; TCRdb's copy has only in-frame clones and lacks some. The sample has about 20,000 clones; roughly nine tenths are singletons. Sample: PBMCs, taken 350 to 400 days after allogeneic stem cell transplant with calcineurin inhibitor and methotrexate. Receptors originate from a female patient younger than 45 who received an allogeneic stem cell transplant from an unrelated donor, was CMV-positive, and had acute and chronic GVHD. Some T cells here may be from the graft donor.

The chain is built from TRBV2 and TRBJ2-7; D is perhaps TRBD2 (6 bases). This CDR3 spans 13 amino acids. Germline CDR1 and CDR2: SNHLY and FYNNEI. V was shortened by 0 bases and J by 6 bases, with 9 bases between the two germline ends. The CDR3 here is CASSEAWRVEQYF. In DNA form, the CDR3 reads TGTGCCAGCAGTGAAGCTTGGAGGGTCGAGCAGTACTTC.

This sequence joins TRBV2 and TRBJ1-5; maybe TRBD1 (6 bases). The CDR3 contains 13 residues. Germline CDR1 SNHLY, CDR2 FYNNEI. Trimming removed 8 bases at V and 3 bases at J, with 11 bases between. CDR3 in amino acids: CASRGHSNQPQHF. For the CDR3, the DNA is TGTGCCAGCCGGGGACACTCCAATCAGCCCCAGCATTTT.

The chain recombines TRBV5-6 with TRBJ2-5; the D is unclear. The CDR3 sequence is 14 residues long. The V gene lost 6 bases and the J gene lost 3 bases, with 15 bases spanning the gap. CDR1 and CDR2 (germline): SGHDT, YYEEEE. The CDR3: CASNSRRKEETQYF. CDR3 nucleotides: TGTGCCAGCAATAGTCGAAGAAAAGAAGAGACCCAGTACTTC.

J is TRBJ2-3 and V is TRBV10-2; 7 bases agree with TRBD2. This CDR3 is 14 amino acids long. Per the germline V gene, CDR1 is WSHSY and CDR2 is SAAADI. V was pared by 6 bases and J by 4 bases, with 7 bases of the junction left unmatched. CDR3 loop: CASREAGLPDTQYF. CDR3 nucleotide sequence: TGCGCCAGCAGGGAAGCGGGGCTCCCAGATACGCAGTATTTT.

The chain joins TRBV5-1 to TRBJ2-3, with TRBD2 as a possible D gene (6 bases). The CDR3 sequence is 15 residues long. V lost 0 bases and J lost 1, with 9 bases in between. Germline-derived CDR1 and CDR2 are SGHRS and YFSETQ. CDR3 region: CASSLVASGTDTQYF. The CDR3 region has the DNA TGCGCCAGCAGCTTGGTGGCTAGCGGCACAGATACGCAGTATTTT.

Only one count was recorded for this clone. The V and J genes are TRBV29-1 and TRBJ1-1; 8 nucleotides match TRBD1. The CDR3 extends over 16 amino acids. V shed 0 bases, J shed 2 bases, and the junction held 8 bases outside the gene matches. CDR1 and CDR2 (germline): SQVTM, ANQGSEA. CDR3 DNA sequence: TGCAGCGTTGAAGACAGCAGGGGGCTCCCTAACACTGAAGCTTTCTTT. The encoded protein is CSVEDSRGLPNTEAFF.

The V and J genes are TRBV5-5 and TRBJ1-2; D might be TRBD1 (6 bases). This CDR3 spans 12 amino acids. V was cut by 3 bases and J by 8 bases, with 11 bases left in between. Germline CDR1 is SGHKS and CDR2 is YYEKEE (reference sequence). The CDR3 protein is CASSWAGDGYTF. CDR3 coding DNA: TGTGCCAGCAGCTGGGCAGGGGACGGCTACACCTTC.

In the case of this clone: Relative to the germline gene, one junction end is altered; a read error may explain this. This CDR3 is also generated by other DNA sequences in the sample. The rearrangement joins TRBV7-7 to TRBJ2-7; 7 bases are a match to TRBD2. Germline loops: CDR1 SSHAT, CDR2 FNYEAQ (reference sequence). The CDR3 is made up of 15 amino acids. Here the CDR3 DNA reads TGTGCTAGCAGTCAATATGGAGCGGGATCGGACGAGCAGTACTTC. This sequence encodes CASSQYGAGSDEQYF.

V and J are TRBV4-3 and TRBJ2-2, with D unclear. Germline assignment: CDR1 LGHNA and CDR2 YSLEER. The V and J ends lost 1 base and 2 bases respectively, with 11 bases between them. The CDR3 consists of 16 residues. The CDR3 DNA sequence: TGCGCCAGCAGCCAAGGGCGCAAACTAAACACCGGGGAGCTGTTTTTT. This codes for CASSQGRKLNTGELFF.

This clone occurred once. The chain joins TRBV21-1 to TRBJ1-2; the D call TRBD1 from the table was never checked on the DNA. TRBV21-1 is deemed a pseudogene. CDR3 size: 15 residues. CDR3 nucleotides: TGTGCCAGCAGCAAAAGAGCGCAGGGGGCAAATGGCTACACCTTC. This sequence encodes CASSKRAQGANGYTF.

V usage is TRBV7-9 and J usage is TRBJ2-7, with D tentatively TRBD1 (6 bases). The germline CDR1 and CDR2 sequences are SEHNR and FQNEAQ (reference sequence). The length of the CDR3 is 13 residues. Between the trimmed V and J ends, which lost 5 bases and 3 bases, there was a span of 11 bases. The CDR3 loop reads CASSLRGSYEQYV. The CDR3 nucleotides are TGTGCCAGCAGCCTGAGGGGGAGCTACGAGCAGTACGTC.

V is TRBV25-1 and J is TRBJ2-5; TRBD1 matches 10 bases. V trimming: 1 base; J trimming: 1 base; junction bases outside the gene matches: 3. CDR3 length: 16 residues. The germline V gene has CDR1 MGHDK and CDR2 SYGVNS. CDR3 protein: CASSELGQGTQETQYF. DNA for the CDR3: TGTGCCAGCAGTGAATTGGGACAGGGGACCCAAGAGACCCAGTACTTC.

The V and J genes are TRBV6-5 and TRBJ1-1; weak D call: TRBD1 (5 bases). V shed 5 bases and J shed 4 bases, with 14 bases lying between them. This CDR3 spans 14 amino acids. The germline CDR1 and CDR2 sequences are MNHEY and SVGAGI. The CDR3 loop reads CASSEGGESTEAFF. The CDR3 region has the DNA TGTGCCAGCAGTGAAGGAGGGGAGTCCACTGAAGCTTTCTTT.

V and J are TRBV4-2 and TRBJ2-2; possible D gene TRBD2, 5 bases. CDR3 length equals 13 residues. Trimming cost V 2 bases and J 6 bases, with 7 bases left between them. Germline CDR1 LGHNA, CDR2 YNFKEQ. CDR3: CASSQQRAGELFF. For the CDR3, the DNA is TGTGCCAGCAGCCAACAGAGGGCCGGGGAGCTGTTTTTT.

This clone came up a few times. The chain carries TRBV27 and TRBJ1-1; 7 nucleotides match TRBD1. Germline CDR1 and CDR2: MNHEY and SMNVEV (reference sequence). This CDR3 contains 15 residues. Trimming cost V 1 base and J 3 bases; bases outside gene matches: 5. The DNA for the CDR3 is TGTGCCAGCAGTTTATTTAGCCAGGGGGACACTGAAGCTTTCTTT. Translated: CASSLFSQGDTEAFF.

The V and J genes are TRBV15 and TRBJ2-2, with D tentatively TRBD1 (6 bases). The CDR3 is made up of 17 amino acids. Germline values: CDR1 LNHNV, CDR2 YYDKDF (reference sequence). V lost 3 bases to trimming and J lost 5 bases, with 19 bases between them. DNA of the CDR3: TGTGCCACCAGCAGCGCCTGGGAGACAGGAAGTACCGGGGAGCTGTTTTTT. Encoded protein: CATSSAWETGSTGELFF.